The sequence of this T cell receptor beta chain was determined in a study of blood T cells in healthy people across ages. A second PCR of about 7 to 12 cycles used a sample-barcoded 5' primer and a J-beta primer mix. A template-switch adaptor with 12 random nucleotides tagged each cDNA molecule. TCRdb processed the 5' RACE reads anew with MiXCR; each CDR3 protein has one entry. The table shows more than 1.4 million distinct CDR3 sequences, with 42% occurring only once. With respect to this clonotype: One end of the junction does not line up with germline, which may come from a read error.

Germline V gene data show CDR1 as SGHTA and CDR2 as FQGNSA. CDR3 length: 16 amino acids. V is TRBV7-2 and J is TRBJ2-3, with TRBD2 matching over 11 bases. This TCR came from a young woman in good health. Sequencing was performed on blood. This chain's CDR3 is CASSARLAGRTDTRYF. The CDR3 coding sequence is TGTGCCAGCAGCGCCCGACTAGCGGGACGCACAGATACGCGGTATTTT.